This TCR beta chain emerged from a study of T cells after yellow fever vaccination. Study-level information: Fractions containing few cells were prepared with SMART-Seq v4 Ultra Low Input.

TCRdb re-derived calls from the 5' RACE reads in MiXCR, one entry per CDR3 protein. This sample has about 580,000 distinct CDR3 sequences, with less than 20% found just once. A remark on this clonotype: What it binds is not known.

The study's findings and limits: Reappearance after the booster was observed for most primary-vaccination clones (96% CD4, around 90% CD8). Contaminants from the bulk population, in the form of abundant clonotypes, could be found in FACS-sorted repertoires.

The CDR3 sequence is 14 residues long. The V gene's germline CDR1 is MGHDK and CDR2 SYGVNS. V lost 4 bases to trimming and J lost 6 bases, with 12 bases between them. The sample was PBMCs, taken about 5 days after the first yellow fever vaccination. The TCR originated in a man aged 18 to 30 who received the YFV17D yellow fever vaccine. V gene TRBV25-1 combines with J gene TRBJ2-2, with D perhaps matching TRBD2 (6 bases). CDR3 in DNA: TGTGCCAGCAGTGCCATGGGGGGTTCCGGGGAGCTGTTTTTT. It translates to CASSAMGGSGELFF.